A single sample is the source of the 21 T cell receptor beta chains below, sequenced in a study of early T cells in non-severe SARS-CoV-2 infection. Each CDR3 protein gets one entry after TCRdb re-called the 5' RACE reads with MiXCR. The data hold about 56,000 distinct CDR3 sequences, with roughly 10% observed a single time. The specimen was whole blood. Receptor source: an adult who was a healthcare worker with PCR-confirmed SARS-CoV-2 infection or an uninfected control (not recorded which).

The V and J genes are TRBV7-9 and TRBJ2-7; TRBD2 matches 8 bases. The germline V gene encodes CDR1 SEHNR and CDR2 FQNEAQ (reference sequence). V trimming: 5 bases; J trimming: 6 bases; junction bases outside the gene matches: 3. The CDR3 contains 12 residues. The CDR3 DNA follows: TGTGCCAGCAGCAACGGACTAGCCGAGCAGTACTTC. Its protein is CASSNGLAEQYF.

This clonotype was observed many times. V gene TRBV18 combines with J gene TRBJ1-3, with D possibly being TRBD1 (5 bases). Germline CDR1 reads KGHSH; CDR2 reads LQKENI. The CDR3 covers 13 residues. V lost 6 bases and J 4 bases, leaving 10 bases between the germline ends. The CDR3 region has the DNA TGTGCCAGCTCCCCTGACAGAGGAAACACCATATATTTT. Residues: CASSPDRGNTIYF.

This clonotype showed up many times. In DNA, the CDR3 is TGCAGCGTGAGACTAGCCACCTACGAGCAGTACTTC. Its protein product is CSVRLATYEQYF. The chain recombines TRBV29-1 with TRBJ2-7, with 7 bases fitting TRBD2. With 6 bases clipped from V and 2 bases from J, the junction kept 4 bases outside the gene matches. Germline V gives CDR1 SQVTM, CDR2 ANQGSEA. The CDR3 has 12 amino acids.

The sample holds many counts of this clonotype. The chain is built from TRBV4-3 and TRBJ2-6, with D perhaps matching TRBD1 or TRBD2 (5 bases each). The V gene lost 4 bases and the J gene lost 0 bases, with 22 bases spanning the gap. This CDR3 is built from 20 residues. The germline V gene has CDR1 LGHNA and CDR2 YSLEER. This chain's CDR3 is CASSPKLGAFYSSGANVLTF. The CDR3 nucleotides are TGCGCCAGCAGCCCTAAACTCGGGGCCTTTTATTCCTCTGGGGCCAACGTCCTGACTTTC.

V gene TRBV9 combines with J gene TRBJ1-1; D ambiguous. The CDR3 totals 13 residues. V lost 4 bases, J lost 1 base, and 8 bases lay in between. Germline assignment: CDR1 SGDLS and CDR2 YYNGEE. The chain's CDR3 is CASSRGSNTEAFF. CDR3 nucleotides: TGTGCCAGCAGCCGTGGATCGAACACTGAAGCTTTCTTT.

The table lists this clonotype with a few counts. The rearrangement uses TRBV7-9 and TRBJ1-5; D is undetermined. Trimming stripped 1 base from V and 5 bases from J, with 12 bases between. CDR1 is SEHNR, CDR2 FQNEAQ, per germline (reference sequence). This CDR3 is built from 15 residues. The CDR3: CASSLGFGEDQPQHF. The CDR3 bases are TGTGCCAGCAGCTTAGGTTTCGGGGAAGATCAGCCCCAGCATTTT.

The chain is built from TRBV20-1 and TRBJ2-7, with D uncertain. CDR3 size: 11 residues. The germline V and J ends were trimmed by 1 base and 9 bases, with 10 bases remaining between them. Germline loops: CDR1 DFQATT, CDR2 SNEGSKA (reference sequence). CDR3 in DNA: TGCAGTGCTAGAGTGCCTTCCGGGCAGTACTTC. It yields the protein CSARVPSGQYF.

This clonotype was seen repeatedly, ten times or more. The chain carries TRBV18 and TRBJ1-3; D perhaps matches TRBD1 (5 bases). This CDR3 has 16 residues. With 3 bases removed from V and 0 bases from J, the gap between germline ends came to 12 bases. In germline, CDR1 is KGHSH, CDR2 LQKENI. The CDR3 is CASSPIPGISGNTIYF. In nucleotides, the CDR3 is TGTGCCAGCTCACCGATCCCAGGGATCTCTGGAAACACCATATATTTT.

This clonotype came up a few times. V and J are TRBV19 and TRBJ1-5; D uncertain. The length of the CDR3 is 14 residues. The ends were cut back, 4 bases at V and 2 bases at J, with 9 bases in the middle. Germline V gene data show CDR1 as LNHDA and CDR2 as SQIVND (reference sequence). CDR3 sequence reads: CASSTSGGNQPQHF. CDR3 nucleotides: TGTGCCAGTAGTACCTCCGGGGGCAATCAGCCCCAGCATTTT.

The CDR3 protein is CSAPVRTGATGELFF. CDR3 nucleotide sequence: TGCAGTGCCCCCGTACGGACAGGGGCCACCGGGGAGCTGTTTTTT. The V call is TRBV20-1, the J call TRBJ2-2; 9 bases align to TRBD1. Germline CDR1 is DFQATT and CDR2 is SNEGSKA (reference sequence). CDR3 length: 15 amino acids. The ends lost 6 bases at V and 4 bases at J; junction bases unmatched: 9.

This clonotype has a count of ten or more. The gene calls are TRBV24-1 and TRBJ2-2; the match to TRBD2 covers 14 bases. This CDR3 has 18 residues. V gave up 8 bases and J gave up 5 bases; unmatched junction bases: 12. CDR1 KGHDR and CDR2 SFDVKD come from the germline V gene. In DNA form, the CDR3 reads TGTGCCACCACGAACCCGGGACTAGCGGGAGTTCAAACCGGGGAGCTGTTTTTT. Translated, it gives CATTNPGLAGVQTGELFF.

The CDR3 reads CSARGQGQISGELFF. The CDR3 DNA is TGCAGTGCTAGAGGGCAGGGGCAAATCTCCGGGGAGCTGTTTTTT. The chain employs TRBV20-1 and TRBJ2-2; D may be TRBD1 (6 bases). This CDR3 is built from 15 residues. Trimming shortened V by 1 base and J by 6 bases, and 15 bases separated the two germline ends. Germline assignment: CDR1 DFQATT and CDR2 SNEGSKA (reference sequence).

V and J are TRBV6-5 and TRBJ1-2; a weak D match, TRBD1 (5 bases). This CDR3 has 15 amino acids. In germline, CDR1 is MNHEY, CDR2 SVGAGI. V lost 4 bases, J lost 7 bases, and 19 bases lay in between. CDR3 sequence reads: CASSFRTTASRGYTF. DNA of the CDR3: TGTGCCAGCAGTTTCAGGACAACCGCGTCTCGTGGCTACACCTTC.

The chain is built from TRBV9 and TRBJ2-1; perhaps TRBD2 as D (5 bases). The CDR3 is made up of 18 amino acids. V was trimmed by 4 bases and J by 0 bases, leaving 20 bases between them. Germline CDR1 SGDLS, CDR2 YYNGEE. In DNA, the CDR3 is TGTGCCAGCAGCCCCGAGGGTAGTCCTACCCTCTCCTACAATGAGCAGTTCTTC. Encoded protein: CASSPEGSPTLSYNEQFF. Looking up the rest from reference TRBV9 and TRBJ2-1 gives the full variable domain: DSGVTQTPKHLITATGQRVTLRCSPRSGDLSVYWYQQSLDQGLQFLIQYYNGEERAKGNILERFSAQQFPDLHSELNLSSLELGDSALYFCASSPEGSPTLSYNEQFFGPGTRLTVL.

This clonotype was observed at least ten times. The chain employs TRBV30 and TRBJ2-3, with TRBD1 matching over 11 bases. The CDR3 contains 16 residues. Trimming at V came to 0 bases and at J to 4 bases, leaving 6 bases not matched to a gene. Germline lookup yields CDR1 GTSNPN and CDR2 SVGIG (reference sequence). The CDR3 nucleotides are TGTGCCTGGAGTGTACTGAGGACAGGGGGCGCAGATACGCAGTATTTT. Its protein is CAWSVLRTGGADTQYF.

This clonotype was seen repeatedly, ten times or more. The chain has TRBV29-1 and TRBJ2-1; a possible D gene is TRBD1 (7 bases). This CDR3 region has 15 residues. V lost 4 bases to trimming and J lost 4 bases, with 17 bases between them. CDR1 is SQVTM and CDR2 is ANQGSEA in the germline V gene. CDR3 coding DNA: TGCAGCGTTGCTTCTCGGGGGACAGTTTACAATGAGCAGTTCTTC. Protein sequence: CSVASRGTVYNEQFF.

This clonotype was recorded a few times. The chain links TRBV12-3 or TRBV12-4 to TRBJ1-2; 10 bases line up with TRBD1. The length of the CDR3 is 15 residues. The junction had 8 bases not matched to a gene; V was cut back by 6 bases and J by 4 bases. This chain's CDR3 is CASRRTGGTLYGYTF. The CDR3 DNA reads TGTGCCAGCAGGAGGACAGGGGGAACTCTCTATGGCTACACCTTC.

In this sample, this clonotype turned up many times. CDR3 loop: CASSPGQGVLTVYGYTF. The CDR3 DNA reads TGTGCCAGTAGTCCCGGACAGGGTGTTCTTACCGTCTATGGCTACACCTTC. The rearrangement uses TRBV19 and TRBJ1-2, with 8 bases lining up with TRBD1. This CDR3 comprises 17 residues. V lost 5 bases, J lost 4 bases, and 15 bases stayed unmatched. Germline lookup yields CDR1 LNHDA and CDR2 SQIVND (reference sequence).

At least ten counts were recorded for this clonotype. The chain has TRBV24-1 and TRBJ2-2; D call uncertain. From germline, CDR1 is KGHDR and CDR2 SFDVKD. CDR3 length: 14 residues. V dropped 9 bases and J dropped 3 bases, with 13 bases sitting between them. DNA for the CDR3: TGTGCCACCTCTAACGATAGAGACACCGGGGAGCTGTTTTTT. Amino acid sequence: CATSNDRDTGELFF.

This clonotype was recorded many times. V is TRBV6-2 or TRBV6-3 and J is TRBJ1-5, with unresolved D. Germline V gives CDR1 MNHEY, CDR2 SVGEGT. This CDR3 is 12 amino acids long. The V end was cut by 9 bases, the J end by 0 bases, with 6 bases between. The CDR3 sequence is CASSDSNQPQHF. In DNA form, the CDR3 reads TGTGCCAGTAGTGATAGCAATCAGCCCCAGCATTTT.

This clonotype was detected a few times. The V call is TRBV6-6, the J call TRBJ1-5; D perhaps matches TRBD1 (6 bases). In germline, CDR1 is MNHNY, CDR2 SVGAGI (reference sequence). The germline V and J ends were trimmed by 5 bases and 0 bases, with 11 bases remaining between them. The CDR3 contains 15 residues. The CDR3 is CASSTTGLSNQPQHF. In DNA form, the CDR3 reads TGTGCCAGCAGTACGACAGGACTTAGCAATCAGCCCCAGCATTTT.